This T cell receptor (beta chain) comes out of a study of T cell clones after liver transplantation. Study at large: A pre-transplant mixed lymphocyte reaction with TCRbeta sequencing defined graft-donor-reactive clones followed in post-transplant blood. Study conclusions and caveats: Compared with third party-reactive sequences, donor-reactive ones declined more, independent of withdrawal success.

The germline CDR1 and CDR2 sequences are SGHDT and YYEEEE. The CDR3 is made up of 15 amino acids. With 5 bases removed from V and 6 bases from J, the gap between germline ends came to 18 bases. With respect to this clone: The antigen is not known.

Method: immunoSEQ multiplex PCR; TCRdb's copy keeps in-frame clones and lacks some. The profile shows 25,000 to 35,000 clones, around 94% of them singletons. The V and J genes are TRBV5-6 and TRBJ2-1, with a tentative D call TRBD2 (5 bases). Sequencing used CD8+ T cells from blood, obtained 12 months after liver transplant. The receptor comes from a human patient who received a liver transplant. Some T cells may have come from the graft donor. CDR3 sequence (DNA): TGTGCCAGCAGTTTTGGACCTAGCCCAGGCAATGAGCAGTTCTTC. This encodes CASSFGPSPGNEQFF.